The 17 T cell receptor beta chains presented below share a single source sample, sequenced in a study of blood T cell repertoires in COVID-19. Here immunoSEQ multiplex PCR was the method, and the copy in TCRdb shows in-frame clones only, minus some. This sample has fewer than 80,000 clones, with around nine tenths found just once. The sample consisted of peripheral blood. Receptors were obtained from a woman in her forties or fifties with active or convalescent COVID-19.

The chain carries TRBV5-1 and TRBJ2-1; TRBD1 aligns across 7 bases. In germline, CDR1 is SGHRS, CDR2 YFSETQ. The CDR3 has 15 residues. With 4 bases clipped from V and 12 bases from J, the junction kept 16 bases outside the gene matches. CDR3 loop: CASSQGTAPIHGQFF. The CDR3 DNA sequence: TGCGCCAGCAGCCAGGGGACAGCCCCGATCCACGGGCAGTTCTTC.

This rearrangement joins TRBV18 to TRBJ1-1; the D gene is possibly TRBD1 (6 bases). The CDR3 has 15 residues. Germline lookup yields CDR1 KGHSH and CDR2 LQKENI. V shed 1 base and J shed 3 bases, with 12 bases lying between them. Here the CDR3 reads CASSPLLQGDTEAFF. The CDR3 region has the DNA TGTGCCAGCTCACCACTGCTACAGGGCGACACTGAAGCTTTCTTT.

The chain recombines TRBV19 with TRBJ2-7; possible D gene TRBD2, 6 bases. Germline loops: CDR1 LNHDA, CDR2 SQIVND (reference sequence). The V and J ends lost 11 bases and 1 base respectively, with 15 bases between them. This CDR3 region has 13 residues. In DNA form, the CDR3 reads TGTGCCTCTGCGGAGGGCCCGTCCTACGAGCAGTACTTC. It specifies CASAEGPSYEQYF.

The V and J genes are TRBV5-4 and TRBJ2-3; tentative D call: TRBD1 (5 bases). This CDR3 spans 15 amino acids. CDR1 SGHNT and CDR2 YYREEE come from the germline V gene (reference sequence). Between the trimmed V and J ends, which lost 1 base and 0 bases, there was a span of 9 bases. The CDR3 nucleotides are TGTGCCAGCAGCTTGAGGACACTTAGCACAGATACGCAGTATTTT. It yields the protein CASSLRTLSTDTQYF.

V usage is TRBV4-1 and J usage is TRBJ2-3, with D hard to call. The CDR3 runs to 13 residues. Trimming pared 1 base from V and 7 bases from J, leaving 9 bases between. CDR1 is MGHRA, CDR2 YSYEKL, per germline. As DNA, the CDR3 is TGCGCCAGCAGCCAAGTGCTAGTACATACGCAGTATTTT. This codes for CASSQVLVHTQYF.

The chain has TRBV5-1 and TRBJ2-1; D not resolved. The V gene lost 4 bases and the J gene lost 4 bases, with 9 bases spanning the gap. The CDR3 is made up of 13 amino acids. CDR1 SGHRS and CDR2 YFSETQ come from the germline V gene. CDR3 loop: CASSVLEYNEQFF. The CDR3 DNA reads as TGCGCCAGCAGCGTGTTAGAGTACAATGAGCAGTTCTTC.

The chain links TRBV18 to TRBJ2-7; possible D gene TRBD2, 6 bases. From germline, CDR1 is KGHSH and CDR2 LQKENI. The V gene lost 3 bases and the J gene lost 0 bases, with 12 bases spanning the gap. CDR3 length: 15 amino acids. The CDR3 sequence: CASSPVEGRSYEQYF. The CDR3 DNA is TGTGCCAGCTCACCGGTGGAGGGACGCTCCTACGAGCAGTACTTC.

This clone was found once. V is TRBV7-3 and J is TRBJ2-1; D remains unclear. V was clipped by 2 bases and J by 0 bases, with 8 bases between them. Germline assignment: CDR1 SGHTA and CDR2 FQGTGA. This CDR3 region has 15 residues. This chain's CDR3 is CASSLVSSSYNEQFF. The CDR3 DNA is TGTGCCAGCAGCTTAGTATCTAGCTCCTACAATGAGCAGTTCTTC.

V usage is TRBV11-1 and J usage is TRBJ2-7; TRBD1 is a possible D gene (6 bases). Between the trimmed V and J ends, which lost 5 bases and 3 bases, there was a span of 17 bases. The CDR3 loop spans 15 amino acids. Per germline, CDR1 SGHAT and CDR2 FQDESV (reference sequence). CDR3 DNA: TGTGCCAGCAGCCCGACAGGTTTAACTAGCTACGAGCAGTACTTC. Translation: CASSPTGLTSYEQYF.

The rearrangement uses TRBV10-3 and TRBJ2-3; TRBD2 matches 7 bases. With 3 bases clipped from V and 0 bases from J, the junction kept 6 bases outside the gene matches. Per germline, CDR1 ENHRY and CDR2 SYGVKD. The CDR3 sequence is 16 residues long. The CDR3 is CAISEGLAESTDTQYF. As DNA, the CDR3 is TGTGCCATCAGTGAAGGCCTAGCGGAAAGCACAGATACGCAGTATTTT.

This clone was seen once. The chain employs TRBV12-3 or TRBV12-4 and TRBJ2-1; a possible D gene is TRBD1 (5 bases). This CDR3 has 12 residues. V lost 5 bases, J lost 10 bases, and 12 bases lay in between. DNA of the CDR3: TGTGCCAGCAGTCCCGACAGTTCGGAGCAGTTCTTC. This translates into CASSPDSSEQFF.

V usage is TRBV19 and J usage is TRBJ2-3, with 7 positions matching TRBD1. The CDR3 extends over 16 amino acids. Trimming took 4 bases from V and 0 from J; bases not matched to a gene: 7. In germline, CDR1 is LNHDA, CDR2 SQIVND (reference sequence). CDR3 amino acids: CASSRAGGSSTDTQYF. CDR3 DNA sequence: TGTGCCAGTAGTAGGGCAGGGGGTTCTAGCACAGATACGCAGTATTTT.

The rearrangement links TRBV14 to TRBJ2-3; possible D gene TRBD1, 6 bases. This CDR3 comprises 13 residues. Germline V CDR1 and CDR2: SGHDN, FVKESK. The V end was cut by 4 bases, the J end by 5 bases, with 10 bases between. The CDR3 nucleotides are TGTGCCAGCAGCCCTCAGGGGAAAGATACGCAGTATTTT. Its protein product is CASSPQGKDTQYF.

The gene calls are TRBV30 and TRBJ1-5; TRBD1 is a possible D gene (6 bases). Germline lookup yields CDR1 GTSNPN and CDR2 SVGIG (reference sequence). This CDR3 comprises 14 residues. V lost 1 base, J lost 4 bases, and 11 bases lay in between. DNA for the CDR3: TGTGCCTGGAGTGGCGGTCAGGGGAATCAGCCCCAGCATTTT. Translating it yields CAWSGGQGNQPQHF.

This rearrangement joins TRBV7-2 to TRBJ2-3, with D possibly TRBD2 on 6 matching bases. Germline CDR1 and CDR2: SGHTA and FQGNSA. With 3 bases removed from V and 1 base from J, the gap between germline ends came to 17 bases. There are 17 residues in the CDR3. The CDR3 protein is CASSFWASVRGTDTQYF. Written as DNA, the CDR3 is TGTGCCAGCAGCTTTTGGGCTAGCGTGAGGGGCACAGATACGCAGTATTTT.

This chain connects TRBV5-1 to TRBJ2-7; 7 bases align to TRBD1. With 0 bases clipped from V and 3 bases from J, the junction kept 3 bases outside the gene matches. CDR1 and CDR2 from the germline V gene are SGHRS and YFSETQ. CDR3 length: 14 residues. DNA for the CDR3: TGCGCCAGCAGCTTGGACCCAGGGGGCTACGAGCAGTACTTC. Translated, it gives CASSLDPGGYEQYF.

The chain is built from TRBV12-3 or TRBV12-4 and TRBJ2-7, with TRBD2 matching over 13 bases. V lost 7 bases, J lost 7 bases, and 4 bases stayed unmatched. CDR3 length: 13 residues. CDR3 nucleotide sequence: TGTGCCAGCACCTCGGGACTAGCGGGGGAGCAGTACTTC. It translates to CASTSGLAGEQYF.